What follows are 24 T cell receptor beta chains derived from one specimen sequenced in a study of response to subunit inactivated influenza vaccine. A single record per CDR3 protein comes from TCRdb applying MiXCR to the RT-PCR reads. The data contain under 850,000 distinct CDR3 sequences, 15% to 20% of them singletons. This specimen consisted of PBMCs from blood, obtained about 5 days after vaccination. Receptor source: a man in his forties or fifties who received an inactivated influenza vaccine.

V and J are TRBV19 and TRBJ1-5; tentatively, D is TRBD1 (5 bases). The germline gives CDR1 LNHDA, CDR2 SQIVND (reference sequence). Trimming took off 5 bases at V and 2 bases at J, with 13 bases between the two ends. The CDR3 contains 15 residues. The CDR3 reads CASSVMWGRNQPQHF. CDR3 DNA sequence: TGTGCCAGTAGTGTAATGTGGGGACGCAATCAGCCCCAGCATTTT.

The table lists this clonotype with a few counts. This rearrangement joins TRBV25-1 to TRBJ2-2; D assignment may be TRBD1 or TRBD2 (5 bases each). Germline CDR1 is MGHDK and CDR2 is SYGVNS. The CDR3 covers 15 residues. V was pared by 1 base and J by 6 bases, with 12 bases between. This CDR3 reads CASSELLGASGELFF. Here the CDR3 DNA reads TGTGCCAGCAGTGAATTGCTCGGGGCATCCGGGGAGCTGTTTTTT.

This clonotype was detected ten times or more. This chain connects TRBV28 to TRBJ2-1, with D tentatively TRBD2 (5 bases). The CDR3 is made up of 15 amino acids. From germline, CDR1 is MDHEN and CDR2 SYDVKM. V was shortened by 7 bases and J by 6 bases, with 19 bases between the two germline ends. DNA of the CDR3: TGTGCCAGCACTAAAGTTCGGGAAGAATTCAATGAGCAGTTCTTC. Its protein product is CASTKVREEFNEQFF.

This clonotype appeared many times. The chain couples TRBV25-1 to TRBJ1-6, with D possibly matching TRBD1 (6 bases). Deletions cut 1 base from V and 6 bases from J, with 13 bases between. Germline lookup yields CDR1 MGHDK and CDR2 SYGVNS. The length of the CDR3 is 16 residues. The CDR3 reads CASSEFRSGVNSPLHF. The CDR3 coding sequence is TGTGCCAGCAGTGAATTTAGGTCAGGGGTTAATTCACCCCTCCACTTT.

This clonotype has a count of ten or more. The chain couples TRBV12-3 or TRBV12-4 to TRBJ2-7; TRBD2 agrees at 10 bases. CDR3 size: 14 residues. The ends lost 3 bases at V and 8 bases at J; junction bases unmatched: 7. The chain's CDR3 is CASSFLAGAIQQYF. DNA for the CDR3: TGTGCCAGCAGTTTCCTAGCGGGGGCTATACAGCAGTACTTC.

The chain couples TRBV6-5 to TRBJ1-2; unclear D gene. In germline, CDR1 is MNHEY, CDR2 SVGAGI. CDR3 size: 13 residues. V was shortened by 0 bases and J by 6 bases, with 8 bases between the two germline ends. The CDR3 DNA reads as TGTGCCAGCAGTTACTCGGGAAGAAATGGCTACACCTTC. As protein: CASSYSGRNGYTF.

The sample holds a few counts of this clonotype. The chain has TRBV7-6 and TRBJ2-3; the D gene could be TRBD1 or TRBD2 (7 bases each). The germline V and J ends were trimmed by 5 bases and 1 base, with 16 bases remaining between them. Germline V gene data show CDR1 as SGHVS and CDR2 as FNYEAQ. The CDR3 runs to 16 residues. In DNA form, the CDR3 reads TGTGCCAGCAGCCCCCACAGGGGAGGGGGCACAGATACGCAGTATTTT. This sequence encodes CASSPHRGGGTDTQYF.

This clonotype occurred a few times. V and J are TRBV6-5 and TRBJ2-7; D not resolved. Trimming removed 0 bases from V and 3 bases from J, with 6 bases in between. Germline V gene sequence: CDR1 MNHEY, CDR2 SVGAGI. The CDR3 is 13 amino acids. CDR3 nucleotide sequence: TGTGCCAGCAGTTACTCGTTCGGCTACGAGCAGTACTTC. Amino acids: CASSYSFGYEQYF.

The rearrangement links TRBV7-9 to TRBJ2-6; D unresolved. This CDR3 has 15 amino acids. Trimming took off 7 bases at V and 0 bases at J, with 10 bases between the two ends. Germline V gene sequence: CDR1 SEHNR, CDR2 FQNEAQ (reference sequence). CDR3 sequence: CASTRIDSGANVLTF. CDR3 sequence (DNA): TGTGCCAGCACACGCATTGACTCTGGGGCCAACGTCCTGACTTTC.

V is TRBV5-1 and J is TRBJ1-1, with a tentative D call TRBD1 (6 bases). The CDR3 sequence is 14 residues long. V lost 7 bases to trimming and J lost 1 base, with 14 bases between them. The germline CDR1 and CDR2 sequences are SGHRS and YFSETQ. CDR3 amino acids: CASCSGQPNTEAFF. For the CDR3, the DNA is TGCGCCAGCTGTAGCGGACAGCCGAACACTGAAGCTTTCTTT.

This clonotype showed up just a few times. The CDR3, as DNA: TGTGCCAGCAGCTTAGTAGGGACAGGGGGCGCAATCACAGATACGCAGTATTTT. It codes for CASSLVGTGGAITDTQYF. The rearrangement links TRBV11-1 to TRBJ2-3; the match to TRBD1 covers 12 bases. In germline, CDR1 is SGHAT, CDR2 FQDESV (reference sequence). Trimming took 1 base from V and 2 from J; bases not matched to a gene: 7. CDR3 length: 18 residues.

This clonotype came up once. The chain employs TRBV10-3 and TRBJ2-3; TRBD1 matches 12 bases. J lost 4 bases, V lost 0 bases, and 5 bases had no gene match. Germline V lookup: CDR1 ENHRY, CDR2 SYGVKD. CDR3 length: 17 residues. The CDR3 DNA reads TGTGCCATCAGTGAGTCCCAGGGGACAGGGGGCGCAGATACGCAGTATTTT. Protein: CAISESQGTGGADTQYF.

This clonotype was seen many times. CDR3 bases: TGCGCCAGCAGCTTGGGACTAGCTTGGATCGATGAGCAGTTCTTC. This translates into CASSLGLAWIDEQFF. This rearrangement joins TRBV5-1 to TRBJ2-1; 7 bases map to TRBD2. The germline gives CDR1 SGHRS, CDR2 YFSETQ. After removal of 0 bases from V and 8 bases from J, the junction contained 8 bases not matched to a gene. The CDR3 sequence is 15 residues long.

V and J are TRBV6-1 and TRBJ2-5, with D perhaps matching TRBD2 (6 bases). Germline loops: CDR1 MNHNS, CDR2 SASEGT. CDR3 length equals 15 residues. V dropped 6 bases and J dropped 0 bases, with 14 bases sitting between them. The CDR3 bases are TGTGCCAGCAGCCCTACGACTAGGAACCAAGAGACCCAGTACTTC. Protein: CASSPTTRNQETQYF.

This clonotype has at least ten counts. The chain joins TRBV7-8 to TRBJ2-1; D uncertain. Trimming pared 5 bases from V and 2 bases from J, leaving 13 bases between. This CDR3 has 15 amino acids. Germline loops: CDR1 SGHVS, CDR2 FQNEAQ. CDR3 in DNA: TGTGCCAGCAGCAGCCTCTTCCGAACCTACAATGAGCAGTTCTTC. It translates to CASSSLFRTYNEQFF.

In its sample, this clonotype was seen a few times. CDR3 in DNA: TGCAGTGCTAGTGGTACGCAGGGGGATTCACCCCTCCACTTT. Encoded protein: CSASGTQGDSPLHF. The rearrangement joins TRBV20-1 to TRBJ1-6, with 7 bases lining up with TRBD1. The CDR3 is 14 amino acids. Per germline, CDR1 DFQATT and CDR2 SNEGSKA (reference sequence). V shed 3 bases, J shed 8 bases, and the junction held 7 bases outside the gene matches.

This chain connects TRBV12-3 or TRBV12-4 to TRBJ2-5; no firm D call. CDR3 length: 15 amino acids. V was pared by 3 bases and J by 2 bases, with 13 bases between. The CDR3: CASSFGSSAQETQYF. DNA for the CDR3: TGTGCCAGCAGTTTTGGCAGTTCGGCACAAGAGACCCAGTACTTC.

This clonotype was detected ten times or more. The chain links TRBV4-1 to TRBJ1-2, with 8 bases aligning to TRBD1. The CDR3 is made up of 14 amino acids. The junction had 2 bases not matched to a gene; V was cut back by 2 bases and J by 3 bases. Germline-derived CDR1 and CDR2 are MGHRA and YSYEKL. CDR3 sequence: CASSQYRGDYGYTF. For the CDR3, the DNA is TGCGCCAGCAGCCAATACAGGGGGGACTATGGCTACACCTTC.

DNA for the CDR3: TGCAGCGTTGGTGCCAGACTAAACTACGAGCAGTACTTC. Its translation is CSVGARLNYEQYF. J is TRBJ2-7 and V is TRBV29-1, with D perhaps TRBD2 (5 bases). V lost 4 bases to trimming and J lost 3 bases, with 13 bases between them. This CDR3 has 13 residues. Germline V gene lookup returns CDR1 SQVTM and CDR2 ANQGSEA.

The chain uses TRBV27 and TRBJ2-7; weak D call: TRBD2 (6 bases). The germline V and J ends were trimmed by 1 base and 3 bases, with 10 bases remaining between them. CDR1 is MNHEY, CDR2 SMNVEV, per germline (reference sequence). This CDR3 region has 14 residues. DNA of the CDR3: TGTGCCAGCAGTTTATTAGGGACTGTCTACGAGCAGTACTTC. The encoded protein is CASSLLGTVYEQYF.

The chain joins TRBV5-1 to TRBJ1-2; D gene uncertain. Germline assignment: CDR1 SGHRS and CDR2 YFSETQ. Trimming left V 0 bases short and J 7 bases short, with 10 bases between. This CDR3 has 13 amino acids. CDR3: CASSLGSILGYTF. The CDR3 bases are TGCGCCAGCAGCTTGGGGTCCATTCTTGGCTACACCTTC.

The rearrangement joins TRBV7-2 to TRBJ1-2; 8 bases fit TRBD1. The CDR3 covers 16 residues. V was pared by 1 base and J by 2 bases, with 6 bases of the junction left unmatched. Germline V gives CDR1 SGHTA, CDR2 FQGNSA. CDR3 in DNA: TGTGCCAGCAGCTTAGATTCAGGGACAGGCAACTATGGCTACACCTTC. Translated: CASSLDSGTGNYGYTF.

V and J are TRBV10-3 and TRBJ2-6; no clear D gene. The CDR3 length is 13 residues. V shed 3 bases and J shed 3 bases, with 3 bases lying between them. Germline values: CDR1 ENHRY, CDR2 SYGVKD. In nucleotides, the CDR3 is TGTGCCATCAGTGATGGTGGGGCCAACGTCCTGACTTTC. This gives the protein CAISDGGANVLTF.

This rearrangement joins TRBV12-3 or TRBV12-4 to TRBJ2-1, with D tentatively TRBD1 (6 bases). The V end was cut by 1 base, the J end by 5 bases, with 12 bases between. CDR3 length equals 15 residues. CDR3 residues: CASSLVQGWDNEQFF. Here the CDR3 DNA reads TGTGCCAGCAGTTTAGTACAGGGCTGGGACAATGAGCAGTTCTTC.